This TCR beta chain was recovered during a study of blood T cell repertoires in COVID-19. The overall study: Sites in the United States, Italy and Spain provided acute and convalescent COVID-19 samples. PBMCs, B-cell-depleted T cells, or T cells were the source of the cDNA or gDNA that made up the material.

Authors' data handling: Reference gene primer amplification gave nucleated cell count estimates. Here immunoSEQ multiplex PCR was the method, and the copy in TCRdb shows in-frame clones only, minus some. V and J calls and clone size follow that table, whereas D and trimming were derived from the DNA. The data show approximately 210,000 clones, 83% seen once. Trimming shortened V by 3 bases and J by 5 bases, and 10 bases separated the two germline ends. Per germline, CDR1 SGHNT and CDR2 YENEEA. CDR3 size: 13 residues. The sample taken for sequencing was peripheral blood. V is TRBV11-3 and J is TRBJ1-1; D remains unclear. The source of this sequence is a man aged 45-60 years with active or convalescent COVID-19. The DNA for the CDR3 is TGTGCCAGCAGCTTGACCCGAGGGACTGAAGCTTTCTTT. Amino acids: CASSLTRGTEAFF.